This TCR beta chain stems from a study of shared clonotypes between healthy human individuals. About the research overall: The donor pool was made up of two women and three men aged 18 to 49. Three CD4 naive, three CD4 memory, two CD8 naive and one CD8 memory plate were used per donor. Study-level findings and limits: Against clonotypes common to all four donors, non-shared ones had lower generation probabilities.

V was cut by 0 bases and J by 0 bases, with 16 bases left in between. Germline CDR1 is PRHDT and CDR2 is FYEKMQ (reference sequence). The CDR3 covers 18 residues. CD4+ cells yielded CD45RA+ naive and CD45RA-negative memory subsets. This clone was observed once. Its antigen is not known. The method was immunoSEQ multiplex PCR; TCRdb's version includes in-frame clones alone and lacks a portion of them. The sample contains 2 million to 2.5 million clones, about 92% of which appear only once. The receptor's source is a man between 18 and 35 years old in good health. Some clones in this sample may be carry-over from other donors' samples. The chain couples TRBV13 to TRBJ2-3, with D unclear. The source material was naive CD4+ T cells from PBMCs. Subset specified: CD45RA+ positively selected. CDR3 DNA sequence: TGTGCCAGCAGCTTAGGCTTCAGCGCGAGCGAAAGCACAGATACGCAGTATTTT. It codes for CASSLGFSASESTDTQYF.